This T cell receptor (beta chain) was observed in a study of T cells in Graves' hyperthyroidism and ophthalmopathy. Overall study findings and caveats: Researchers found most expanded thyroid clonotypes above 0.001 in blood as well. The model foresaw ophthalmopathy a median around 6.8 months prior to onset.

Amplified TCR beta CDR3 regions came from RNA transcripts. The HTBI primer set was used in a first-round RT-PCR of the TCR CDR3. One entry per CDR3 protein, called by TCRdb with MiXCR from the multiplex PCR reads. The sample lists 500,000 to 650,000 distinct CDR3 sequences, around 13% seen once, with 12% in the top ten. After removal of 1 base from V and 6 bases from J, the junction contained 7 bases not matched to a gene. Germline values: CDR1 SGHTA, CDR2 FQGNSA. This CDR3 spans 15 amino acids. This clonotype was observed many times. What it recognizes is unknown. Individuals with ophthalmopathy presented a Clinical Activity Score of at least 3, a NOSPECS grade of at least 4 and a duration under 3 months.

Material for sequencing was blood. This TCR was recovered from a woman between 50 and 59 years old with Graves' ophthalmopathy. V is TRBV7-2 and J is TRBJ2-7, with TRBD2 matching over 9 bases. The CDR3 nucleotides are TGTGCCAGCAGCTTAGTCTGGGGACTAGCTTCCGAGCAGTACTTC. Encoded protein: CASSLVWGLASEQYF.